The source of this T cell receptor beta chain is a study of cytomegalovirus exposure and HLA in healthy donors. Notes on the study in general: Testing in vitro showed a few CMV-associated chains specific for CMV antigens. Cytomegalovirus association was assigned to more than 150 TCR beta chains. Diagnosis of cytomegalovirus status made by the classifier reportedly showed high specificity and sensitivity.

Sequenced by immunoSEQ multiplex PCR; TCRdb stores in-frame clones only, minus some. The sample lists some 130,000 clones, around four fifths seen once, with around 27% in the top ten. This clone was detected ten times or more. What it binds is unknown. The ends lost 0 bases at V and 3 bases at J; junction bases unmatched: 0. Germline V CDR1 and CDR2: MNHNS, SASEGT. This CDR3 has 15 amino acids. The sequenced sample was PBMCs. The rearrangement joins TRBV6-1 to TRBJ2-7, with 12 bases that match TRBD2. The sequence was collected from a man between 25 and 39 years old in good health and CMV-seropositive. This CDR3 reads CASSEATSGGYEQYF. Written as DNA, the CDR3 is TGTGCCAGCAGTGAAGCGACTAGCGGGGGCTACGAGCAGTACTTC.